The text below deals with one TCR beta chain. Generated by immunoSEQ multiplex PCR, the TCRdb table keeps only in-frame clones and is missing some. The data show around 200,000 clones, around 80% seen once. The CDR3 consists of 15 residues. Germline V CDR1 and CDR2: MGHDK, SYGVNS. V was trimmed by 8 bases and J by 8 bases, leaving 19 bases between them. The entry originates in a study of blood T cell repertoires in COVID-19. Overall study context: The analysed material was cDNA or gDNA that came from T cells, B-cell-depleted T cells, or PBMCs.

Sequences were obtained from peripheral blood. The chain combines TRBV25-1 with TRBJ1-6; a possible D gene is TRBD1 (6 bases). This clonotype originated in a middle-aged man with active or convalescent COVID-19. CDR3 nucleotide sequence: TGTGCCAGCGCCCAAACACCGGGACACCATTCACCCCTCCACTTT. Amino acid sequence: CASAQTPGHHSPLHF. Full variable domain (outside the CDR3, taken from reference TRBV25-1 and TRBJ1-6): EADIYQTPRYLVIGTGKKITLECSQTMGHDKMYWYQQDPGMELHLIHYSYGVNSTEKGDLSSESTVSRIRTEHFPLTLESARPSHTSQYLCASAQTPGHHSPLHFGNGTRLTVT.